This T cell receptor beta chain was found in a study of OX40 agonist ivuxolimab in advanced cancers. The CDR3 length is 20 residues. V shed 0 bases and J 9 bases; nucleotides not matched to a gene: 22. Looked up from germline, CDR1 is SGHTA and CDR2 is FQGNSA. Systemic immunosuppression or a history of autoimmune disease excluded patients. The table came from immunoSEQ multiplex PCR; TCRdb's copy has only in-frame clones and leaves some out. Of 55,000 to 80,000 clones in the sample, about 88% were seen once. The sequencing used CD4+ or CD8+ T cells sorted from blood, collected in a trial of the OX40 agonist ivuxolimab. This receptor was obtained from an adult with an advanced solid tumor such as melanoma, head and neck, liver or kidney cancer. V usage is TRBV7-2 and J usage is TRBJ2-1, with 8 bases identical to TRBD2. The CDR3 region is CASSLALRLVAGISGGEQFF. The CDR3 region has the DNA TGTGCCAGCAGCTTAGCGCTGAGACTAGTAGCGGGGATATCGGGGGGTGAGCAGTTCTTC.